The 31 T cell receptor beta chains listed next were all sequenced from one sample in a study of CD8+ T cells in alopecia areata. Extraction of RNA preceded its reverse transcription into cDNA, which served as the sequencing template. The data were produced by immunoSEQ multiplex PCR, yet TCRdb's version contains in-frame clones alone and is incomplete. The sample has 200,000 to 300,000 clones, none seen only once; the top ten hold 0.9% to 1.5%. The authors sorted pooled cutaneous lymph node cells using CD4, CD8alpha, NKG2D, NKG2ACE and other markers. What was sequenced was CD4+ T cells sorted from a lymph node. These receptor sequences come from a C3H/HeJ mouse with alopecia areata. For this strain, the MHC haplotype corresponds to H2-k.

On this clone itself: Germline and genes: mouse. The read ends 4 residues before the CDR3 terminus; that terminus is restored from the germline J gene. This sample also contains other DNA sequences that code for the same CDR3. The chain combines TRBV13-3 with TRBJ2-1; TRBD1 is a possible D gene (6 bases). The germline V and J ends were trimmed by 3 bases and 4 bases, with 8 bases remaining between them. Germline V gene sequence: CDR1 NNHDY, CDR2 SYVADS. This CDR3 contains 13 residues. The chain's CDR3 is CASSAGQYAEQFF. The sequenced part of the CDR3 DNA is TGTGCCAGCAGTGCGGGACAATATGCT.

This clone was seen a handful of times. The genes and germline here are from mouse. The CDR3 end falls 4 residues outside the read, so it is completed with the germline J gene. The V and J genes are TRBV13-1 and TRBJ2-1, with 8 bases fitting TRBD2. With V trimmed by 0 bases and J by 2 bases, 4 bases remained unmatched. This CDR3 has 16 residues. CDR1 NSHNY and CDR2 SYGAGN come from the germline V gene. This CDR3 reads CASSDAEGGHYAEQFF. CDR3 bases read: TGTGCCAGCAGTGATGCAGAGGGGGGGCACTATGCT.

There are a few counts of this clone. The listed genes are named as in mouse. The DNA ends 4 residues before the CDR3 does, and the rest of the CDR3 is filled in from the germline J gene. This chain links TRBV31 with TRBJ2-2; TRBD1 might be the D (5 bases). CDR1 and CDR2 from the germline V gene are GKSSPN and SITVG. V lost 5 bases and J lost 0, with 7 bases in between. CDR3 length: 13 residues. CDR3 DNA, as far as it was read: TGTGCCTGGGACAGCGCAAACACCGGG. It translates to CAWDSANTG. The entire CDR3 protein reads CAWDSANTGQLYF. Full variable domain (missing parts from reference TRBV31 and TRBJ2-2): AQTIHQWPVAEIKAVGSPLSLGCTIKGKSSPNLYWYWQATGGTLQQLFYSITVGQVESVVQLNLSASRPKDDQFILSTEKLLLSHSGFYLCAWDSANTGQLYFGEGSKLTVL.

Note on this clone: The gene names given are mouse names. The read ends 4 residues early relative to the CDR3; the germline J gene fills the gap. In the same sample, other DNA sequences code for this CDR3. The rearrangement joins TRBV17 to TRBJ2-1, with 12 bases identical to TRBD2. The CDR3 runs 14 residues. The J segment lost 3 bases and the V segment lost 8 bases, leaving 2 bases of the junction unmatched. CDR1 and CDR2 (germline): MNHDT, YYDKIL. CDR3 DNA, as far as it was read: TGTGCTAGCCGGGACTGGGGGGCCTATGCT. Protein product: CASRDWGAYA. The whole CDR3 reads CASRDWGAYAEQFF.

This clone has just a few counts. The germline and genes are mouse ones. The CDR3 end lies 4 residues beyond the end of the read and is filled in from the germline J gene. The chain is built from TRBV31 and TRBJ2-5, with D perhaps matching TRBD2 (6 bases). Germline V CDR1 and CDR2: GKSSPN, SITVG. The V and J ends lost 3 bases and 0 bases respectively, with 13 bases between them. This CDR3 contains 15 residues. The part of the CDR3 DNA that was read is TGTGCCTGGAGCCCCACTGGGATTAACCAAGAC. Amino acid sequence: CAWSPTGINQD. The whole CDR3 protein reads CAWSPTGINQDTQYF. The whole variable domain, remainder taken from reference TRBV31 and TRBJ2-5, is AQTIHQWPVAEIKAVGSPLSLGCTIKGKSSPNLYWYWQATGGTLQQLFYSITVGQVESVVQLNLSASRPKDDQFILSTEKLLLSHSGFYLCAWSPTGINQDTQYFGPGTRLLVL.

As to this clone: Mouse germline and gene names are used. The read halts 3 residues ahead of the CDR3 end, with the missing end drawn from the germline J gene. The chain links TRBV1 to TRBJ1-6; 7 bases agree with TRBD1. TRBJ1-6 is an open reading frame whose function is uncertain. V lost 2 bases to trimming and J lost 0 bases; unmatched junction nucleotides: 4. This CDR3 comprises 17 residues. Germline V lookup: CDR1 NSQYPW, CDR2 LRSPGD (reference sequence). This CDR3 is CTCSAPAGGSYNSPLYF. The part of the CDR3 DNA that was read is TGCACCTGCAGTGCACCCGCAGGGGGTTCCTATAATTCGCCC.

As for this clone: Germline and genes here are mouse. CDR3: CTCSGTPYAEQFF. The sequenced CDR3 bases are TGCACCTGCAGTGGGACACCCTATGCT. The chain links TRBV1 to TRBJ2-1, with TRBD1 as a possible D gene (5 bases). The read falls 4 residues short of the CDR3 end, and the missing part is taken from the germline J gene. Trimming cost V 4 bases and J 3 bases, with 7 bases left between them. The germline V gene has CDR1 NSQYPW and CDR2 LRSPGD (reference sequence). The CDR3 extends over 13 amino acids.

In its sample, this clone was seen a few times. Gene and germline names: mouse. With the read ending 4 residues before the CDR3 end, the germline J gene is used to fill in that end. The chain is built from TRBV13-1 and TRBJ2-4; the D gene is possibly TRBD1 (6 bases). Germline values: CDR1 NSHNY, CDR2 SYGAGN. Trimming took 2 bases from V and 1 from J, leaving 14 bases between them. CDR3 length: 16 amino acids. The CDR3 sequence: CASSDQQGEGQNTLYF. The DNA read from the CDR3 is TGTGCCAGCAGTGACCAACAGGGAGAGGGTCAAAAC.

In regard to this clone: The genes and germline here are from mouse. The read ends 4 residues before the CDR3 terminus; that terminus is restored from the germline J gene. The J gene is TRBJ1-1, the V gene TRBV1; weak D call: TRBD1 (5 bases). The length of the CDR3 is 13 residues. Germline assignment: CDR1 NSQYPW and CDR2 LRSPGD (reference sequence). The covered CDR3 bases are TGCACCTGCAGTGCCATGGGGGGTGGA. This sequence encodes CTCSAMGGG. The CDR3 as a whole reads CTCSAMGGGEVFF.

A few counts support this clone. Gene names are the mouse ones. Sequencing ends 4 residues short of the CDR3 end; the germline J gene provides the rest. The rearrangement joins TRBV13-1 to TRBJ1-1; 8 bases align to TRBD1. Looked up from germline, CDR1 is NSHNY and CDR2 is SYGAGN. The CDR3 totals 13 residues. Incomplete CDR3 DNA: TGTGCCAGCAGTGTCCAGGGGGCGCGA. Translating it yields CASSVQGAR. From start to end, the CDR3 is CASSVQGAREVFF.

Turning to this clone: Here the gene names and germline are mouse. CDR3 DNA (partial): TGTGCCAGCAGTATAGGAGGGACACCAAACTCC. The encoded protein is CASSIGGTPNS. The complete CDR3 sequence is CASSIGGTPNSDYTF. The V and J genes are TRBV19 and TRBJ1-2, with D tentatively TRBD1 (6 bases). Read data end 4 residues before the CDR3 end; the end is taken from the germline J gene. V gave up 0 bases and J gave up 0 bases, with 9 bases separating them. CDR1 and CDR2 from the germline V gene are FNHDT and SITEND (reference sequence). The CDR3 spans 15 residues.

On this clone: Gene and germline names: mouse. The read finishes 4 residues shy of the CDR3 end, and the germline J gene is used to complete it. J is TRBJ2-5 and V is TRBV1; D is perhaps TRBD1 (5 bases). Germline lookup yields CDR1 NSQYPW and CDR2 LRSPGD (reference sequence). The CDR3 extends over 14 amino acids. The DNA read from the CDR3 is TGCACCTGCAGTGCAGCAGGGAAAAAAGAC. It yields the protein CTCSAAGKKD. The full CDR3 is CTCSAAGKKDTQYF.

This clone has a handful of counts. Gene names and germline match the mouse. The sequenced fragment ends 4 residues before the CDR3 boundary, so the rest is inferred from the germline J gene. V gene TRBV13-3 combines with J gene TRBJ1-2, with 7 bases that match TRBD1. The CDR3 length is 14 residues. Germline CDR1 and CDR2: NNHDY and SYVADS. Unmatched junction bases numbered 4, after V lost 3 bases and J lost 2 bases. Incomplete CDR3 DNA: TGTGCCAGCAGTGTTAGGGGGCTGAACTCC. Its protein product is CASSVRGLNS. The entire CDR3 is CASSVRGLNSDYTF.

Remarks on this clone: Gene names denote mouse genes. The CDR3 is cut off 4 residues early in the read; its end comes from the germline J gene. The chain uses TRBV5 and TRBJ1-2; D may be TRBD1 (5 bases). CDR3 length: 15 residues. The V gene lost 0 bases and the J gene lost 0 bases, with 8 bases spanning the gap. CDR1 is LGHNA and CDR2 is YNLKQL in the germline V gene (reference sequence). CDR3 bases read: TGTGCCAGCAGCCAAGACGGACATGCAAACTCC. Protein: CASSQDGHANS. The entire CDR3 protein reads CASSQDGHANSDYTF.

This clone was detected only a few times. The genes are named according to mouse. The sequenced CDR3 bases are TGTGCCAGCAGTCGGACTGGGGGGCGCCAAGAC. Translation: CASSRTGGRQD. The full CDR3 is CASSRTGGRQDTQYF. J is TRBJ2-5 and V is TRBV13-1; 11 nucleotides align to TRBD2. Coverage ceases 4 residues before the CDR3 finishes, and the germline J gene fills in the end. V shed 4 bases, J shed 2 bases, and the junction held 3 bases outside the gene matches. Germline CDR1 and CDR2: NSHNY and SYGAGN. The CDR3 is 15 amino acids.

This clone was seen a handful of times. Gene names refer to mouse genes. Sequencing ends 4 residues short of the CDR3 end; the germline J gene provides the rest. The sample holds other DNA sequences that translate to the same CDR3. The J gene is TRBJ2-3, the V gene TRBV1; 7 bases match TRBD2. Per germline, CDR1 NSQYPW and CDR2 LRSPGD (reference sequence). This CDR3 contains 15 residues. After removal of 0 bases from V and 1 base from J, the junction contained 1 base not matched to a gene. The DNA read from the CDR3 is TGCACCTGCAGTGCAGAAGGGACTGGTGCAGAA. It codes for CTCSAEGTGAE. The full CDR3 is CTCSAEGTGAETLYF.

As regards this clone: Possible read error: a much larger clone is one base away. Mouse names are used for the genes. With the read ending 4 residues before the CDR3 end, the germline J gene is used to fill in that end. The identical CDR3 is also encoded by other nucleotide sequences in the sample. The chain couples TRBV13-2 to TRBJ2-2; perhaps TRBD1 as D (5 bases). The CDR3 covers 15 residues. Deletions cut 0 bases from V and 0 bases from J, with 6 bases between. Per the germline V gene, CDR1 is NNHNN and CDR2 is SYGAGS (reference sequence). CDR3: CASGDATANTGQLYF. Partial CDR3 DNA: TGTGCCAGCGGTGATGCGACAGCAAACACCGGG.

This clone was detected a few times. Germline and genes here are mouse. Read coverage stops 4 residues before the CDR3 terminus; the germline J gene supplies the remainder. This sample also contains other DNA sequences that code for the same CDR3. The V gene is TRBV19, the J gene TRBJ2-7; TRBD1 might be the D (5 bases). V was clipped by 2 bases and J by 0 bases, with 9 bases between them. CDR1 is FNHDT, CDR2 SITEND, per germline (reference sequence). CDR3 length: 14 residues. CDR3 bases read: TGTGCCAGCAGTATGAGGGGAAGCTCCTAT. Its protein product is CASSMRGSSY. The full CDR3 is CASSMRGSSYEQYF.

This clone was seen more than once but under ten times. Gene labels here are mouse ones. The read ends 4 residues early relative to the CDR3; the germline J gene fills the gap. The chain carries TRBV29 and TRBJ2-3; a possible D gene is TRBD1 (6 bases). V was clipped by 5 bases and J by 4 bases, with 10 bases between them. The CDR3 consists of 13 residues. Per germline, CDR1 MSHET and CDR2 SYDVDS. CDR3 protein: CASSPGQPETLYF. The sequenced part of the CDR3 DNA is TGTGCTAGCAGTCCAGGACAGCCAGAA.

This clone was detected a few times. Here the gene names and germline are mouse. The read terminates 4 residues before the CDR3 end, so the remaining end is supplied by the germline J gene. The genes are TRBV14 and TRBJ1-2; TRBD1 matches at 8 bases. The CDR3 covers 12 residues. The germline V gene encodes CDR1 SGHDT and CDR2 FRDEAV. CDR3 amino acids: CASSPGGGDYTF. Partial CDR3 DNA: TGTGCCAGCAGCCCAGGGGGCGGC.

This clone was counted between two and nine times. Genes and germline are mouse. CDR3 residues: CASSRYIQDTQYF. The DNA read from the CDR3 is TGTGCCAGCAGCCGTTACATCCAAGAC. V gene TRBV5 combines with J gene TRBJ2-5; D is uncertain. The sequence runs out 4 residues before the end of the CDR3; the remainder is reconstructed from the germline J gene. This CDR3 comprises 13 residues. V was trimmed by 4 bases and J by 2 bases, leaving 7 bases between them. Germline assignment: CDR1 LGHNA and CDR2 YNLKQL (reference sequence).

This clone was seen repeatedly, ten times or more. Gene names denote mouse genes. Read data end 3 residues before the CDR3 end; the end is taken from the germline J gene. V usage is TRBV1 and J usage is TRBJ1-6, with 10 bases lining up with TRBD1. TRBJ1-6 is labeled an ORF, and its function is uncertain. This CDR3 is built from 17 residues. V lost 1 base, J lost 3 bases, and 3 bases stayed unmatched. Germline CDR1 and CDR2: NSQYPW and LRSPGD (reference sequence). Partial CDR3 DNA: TGCACCTGCAGTGCAGCCGGGACAGGGGTCTATAATTCGCCC. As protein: CTCSAAGTGVYNSP. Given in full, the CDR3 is CTCSAAGTGVYNSPLYF.

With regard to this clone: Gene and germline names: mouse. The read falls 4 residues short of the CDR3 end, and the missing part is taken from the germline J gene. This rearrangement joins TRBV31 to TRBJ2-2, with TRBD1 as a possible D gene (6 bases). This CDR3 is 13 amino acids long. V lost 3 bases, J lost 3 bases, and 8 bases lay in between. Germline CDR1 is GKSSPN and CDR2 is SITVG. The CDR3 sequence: CAWRQGDTGQLYF. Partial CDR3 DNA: TGTGCCTGGAGACAGGGTGACACCGGG. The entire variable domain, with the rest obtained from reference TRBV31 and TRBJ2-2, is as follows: AQTIHQWPVAEIKAVGSPLSLGCTIKGKSSPNLYWYWQATGGTLQQLFYSITVGQVESVVQLNLSASRPKDDQFILSTEKLLLSHSGFYLCAWRQGDTGQLYFGEGSKLTVL.

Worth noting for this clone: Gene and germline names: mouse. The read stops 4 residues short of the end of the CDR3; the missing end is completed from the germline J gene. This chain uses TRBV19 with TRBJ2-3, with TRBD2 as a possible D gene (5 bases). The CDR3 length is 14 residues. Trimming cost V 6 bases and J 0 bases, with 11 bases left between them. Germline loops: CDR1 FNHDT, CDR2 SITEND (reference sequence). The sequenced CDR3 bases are TGTGCCAGCACCCGGAGGACTAGTGCAGAA. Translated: CASTRRTSAE. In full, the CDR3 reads CASTRRTSAETLYF.

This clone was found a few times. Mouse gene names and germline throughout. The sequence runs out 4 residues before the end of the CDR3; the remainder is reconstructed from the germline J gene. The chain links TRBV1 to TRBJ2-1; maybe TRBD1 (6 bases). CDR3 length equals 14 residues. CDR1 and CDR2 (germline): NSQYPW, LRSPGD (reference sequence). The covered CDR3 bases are TGCACCTGCAGTGCAAAAACAGGGCTGGCT. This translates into CTCSAKTGLA. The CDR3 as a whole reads CTCSAKTGLAEQFF.

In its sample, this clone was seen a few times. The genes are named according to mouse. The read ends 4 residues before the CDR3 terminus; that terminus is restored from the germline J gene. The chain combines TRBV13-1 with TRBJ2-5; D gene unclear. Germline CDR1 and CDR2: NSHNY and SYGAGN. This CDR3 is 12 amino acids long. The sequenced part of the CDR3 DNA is TGTGCCAGCAGTGACCGCAGAGAC. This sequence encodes CASSDRRD. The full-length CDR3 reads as CASSDRRDTQYF.

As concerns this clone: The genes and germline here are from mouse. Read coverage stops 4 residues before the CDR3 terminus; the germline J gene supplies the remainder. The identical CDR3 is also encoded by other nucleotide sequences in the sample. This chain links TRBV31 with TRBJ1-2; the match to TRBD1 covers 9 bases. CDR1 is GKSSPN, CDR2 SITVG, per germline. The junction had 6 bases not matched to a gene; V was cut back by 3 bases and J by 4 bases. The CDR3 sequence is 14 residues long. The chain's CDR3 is CAWSPDRGGSDYTF. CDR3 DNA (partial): TGTGCCTGGAGCCCGGACAGGGGTGGCTCC. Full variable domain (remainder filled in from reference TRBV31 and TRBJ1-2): AQTIHQWPVAEIKAVGSPLSLGCTIKGKSSPNLYWYWQATGGTLQQLFYSITVGQVESVVQLNLSASRPKDDQFILSTEKLLLSHSGFYLCAWSPDRGGSDYTFGSGTRLLVI.

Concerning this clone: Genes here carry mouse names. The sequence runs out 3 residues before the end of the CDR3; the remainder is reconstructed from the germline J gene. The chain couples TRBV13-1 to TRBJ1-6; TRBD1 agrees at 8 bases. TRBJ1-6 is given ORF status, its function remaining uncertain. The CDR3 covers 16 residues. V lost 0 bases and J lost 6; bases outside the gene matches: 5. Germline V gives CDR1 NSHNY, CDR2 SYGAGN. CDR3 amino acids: CASSDADRGGNSPLYF. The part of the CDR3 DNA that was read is TGTGCCAGCAGTGATGCAGACAGGGGAGGTAATTCGCCC.

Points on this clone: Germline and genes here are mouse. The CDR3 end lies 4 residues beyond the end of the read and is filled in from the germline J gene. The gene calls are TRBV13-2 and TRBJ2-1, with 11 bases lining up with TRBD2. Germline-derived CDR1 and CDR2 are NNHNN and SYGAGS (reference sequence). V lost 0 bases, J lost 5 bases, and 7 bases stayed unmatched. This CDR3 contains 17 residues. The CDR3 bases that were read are TGTGCCAGCGGTGATGCGCGGACTGGGGGGAGCGATGCT. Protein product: CASGDARTGGSDA. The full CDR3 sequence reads CASGDARTGGSDAEQFF.

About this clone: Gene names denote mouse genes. CDR3 loop: CASSEDSAAEQFF. The CDR3 bases that were read are TGTGCCAGCAGTGAAGACAGTGCCGCT. This chain uses TRBV13-1 with TRBJ2-1, with a tentative D call TRBD1 (5 bases). Read coverage stops 4 residues before the CDR3 terminus; the germline J gene supplies the remainder. The germline gives CDR1 NSHNY, CDR2 SYGAGN. This CDR3 has 13 amino acids.

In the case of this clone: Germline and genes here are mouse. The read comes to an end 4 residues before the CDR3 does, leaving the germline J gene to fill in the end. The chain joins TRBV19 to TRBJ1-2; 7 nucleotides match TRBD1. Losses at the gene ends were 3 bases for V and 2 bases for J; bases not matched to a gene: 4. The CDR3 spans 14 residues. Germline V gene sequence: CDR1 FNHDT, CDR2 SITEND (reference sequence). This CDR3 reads CASSKQGRNSDYTF. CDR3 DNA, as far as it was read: TGTGCCAGCAGTAAACAGGGGAGGAACTCC. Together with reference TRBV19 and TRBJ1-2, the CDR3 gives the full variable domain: GGIITQTPKFLIGQEGQKLTLKCQQNFNHDTMYWYRQDSGKGLRLIYYSITENDLQKGDLSEGYDASREKKSSFSLTVTSAQKNEMAVFLCASSKQGRNSDYTFGSGTRLLVI.